This is a list of T cell receptor beta chains from one sample in a study of blood T cell repertoires in COVID-19. Measured with immunoSEQ multiplex PCR; TCRdb has only the in-frame clones, and not every one. The profile shows 310,000 or so clones, 90% of them singletons. Sequenced sample: PBMCs or T cells enriched from blood (not recorded which). The receptors here all came from a young woman with acute COVID-19. The CDR3 runs from the conserved cysteine through the conserved F or W. The order of the fields is D gene, J gene, V gene, clone size, CDR3 DNA, CDR3 protein. A D gene is named only where the DNA matches it firmly. A clone size is listed for some rows: how often the clone was seen (once, few, many), or a class if it is expanded.

>TRBD1|TRBJ1-1|TRBV29-1|.
TGCAGCGTTGGGCCCCCGACAGGGGTAAACACTGAAGCTTTCTTT
CSVGPPTGVNTEAFF
>TRBD2|TRBJ2-7|TRBV20-1|.
TGCAGTGCTAGTGGGACTACCCACTACGAGCAGTACTTC
CSASGTTHYEQYF
>TRBD1|TRBJ2-1|TRBV12-3/TRBV12-4|.
TGTGCCAGCAACGACAGGGGAGGTAATGAGCAGTTCTTC
CASNDRGGNEQFF
>TRBD2|TRBJ2-1|TRBV27|.
TGTGCCAGCAGTTCCCTAGCGGGAGGGCGAAATGAGCAGTTCTTC
CASSSLAGGRNEQFF
>.|TRBJ2-7|TRBV12-3/TRBV12-4|.
TGTGCCAGCAGTTATCGGACTGGTTCTGGGCAGTACTTC
CASSYRTGSGQYF
>.|TRBJ1-2|TRBV7-9|.
TGTGCCAGCAGCCCTAGCGTGCCAGAGGGCTACACCTTC
CASSPSVPEGYTF
>TRBD2|TRBJ2-1|TRBV5-1|.
TGCGCCAGCAGCGGAGGGAGGGGACCCTACAATGAGCAGTTCTTC
CASSGGRGPYNEQFF
>.|TRBJ1-1|TRBV30|.
TGTGCCTGGTCGGCGGGGTACACTGAAGCTTTCTTT
CAWSAGYTEAFF
>.|TRBJ2-5|TRBV10-3|.
TGTGCCATCAGTGCTCGACAGCAAGAGACCCAGTACTTC
CAISARQQETQYF
>TRBD1|TRBJ2-7|TRBV10-3|.
TGTGCCATCAGTGAGTCCGGACAGGTTGTCGAGCAGTACTTC
CAISESGQVVEQYF
>.|TRBJ2-5|TRBV5-6|.
TGTGCCAGCAGCTTGACTACGCGTTCGAGTTACCAAGAGACCCAGTACTTC
CASSLTTRSSYQETQYF
>TRBD1|TRBJ1-2|TRBV7-9|.
TGTGCCAGCAGCTTAGGGGGGACAGGGTTAGGTCTCGCCGGCTACACCTTC
CASSLGGTGLGLAGYTF
>.|TRBJ2-1|TRBV7-6|.
TGTGCCAGCAGCTTAGCGGAGTACAATGAGCAGTTCTTC
CASSLAEYNEQFF
>TRBD1|TRBJ1-5|TRBV27|.
TGTGCCAGCAGTTTCGAGACAGGGGTCAGGCAGCCCCAGCATTTT
CASSFETGVRQPQHF
>TRBD2|TRBJ2-1|TRBV5-1|once
TGCGCCAGCAGCTTGACTAGCGGGAGGGCCAATGAGCAGTTCTTC
CASSLTSGRANEQFF
>.|TRBJ2-1|TRBV14|.
TGTGCCAGCAGCCAAGATCAAGCTAGCGTAGGGATCTCCTACAATGAGCAGTTCTTC
CASSQDQASVGISYNEQFF
>TRBD1|TRBJ2-4|TRBV6-5|.
TGTGCCAGCAGTTACTCGGGGACAGGGTCCGACATTCAGTACTTC
CASSYSGTGSDIQYF
>TRBD1|TRBJ2-6|TRBV30|once
TGTGCCTGGAGCCAGGGGGCCCTGAGCTCTGGGGCCAACGTCCTGACTTTC
CAWSQGALSSGANVLTF
>.|TRBJ2-7|TRBV6-1|.
TGTGCCAGCAGTGAAGAAACAGGGTCCTACGAGCAGTACTTC
CASSEETGSYEQYF
>.|TRBJ1-2|TRBV29-1|.
TGCAGCGTTGAGGACCCGGGGGGCTATGGCTACACCTTC
CSVEDPGGYGYTF
>TRBD2|TRBJ2-1|TRBV2|.
TGTGCCAGCAGATTCCTCCTTAGCGGGAACTACAATGAGCAGTTCTTC
CASRFLLSGNYNEQFF
>TRBD2|TRBJ2-1|TRBV4-2|.
TGTGCCAGCAGCCAAGATCGGACTAGCGGGAGGGTAGCCAATGAGCAGTTCTTC
CASSQDRTSGRVANEQFF
>TRBD1|TRBJ2-1|TRBV5-4|.
TGTGCCAGCAGCAACCTCGGGACAGGGTTTGATGAGCAGTTCTTC
CASSNLGTGFDEQFF
>.|TRBJ1-2|TRBV6-5|few
TGTGCCAGCAGTTACGCCGGCAGGACTCATAACTATGGCTACACCTTC
CASSYAGRTHNYGYTF
>.|TRBJ1-5|TRBV27|.
TGTGCCAGCAGTGGGGGGGGGCCCCAGCATTTT
CASSGGGPQHF
>.|TRBJ2-7|TRBV6-2/TRBV6-3|.
TGTGCCAGCAGTTCACAGCAGGGCTACGAGCAGTACTTC
CASSSQQGYEQYF
>.|TRBJ1-5|TRBV19|.
TGTGCCAGTAGTTTGGCAGGGCGAAGCAATCAGCCCCAGCATTTT
CASSLAGRSNQPQHF
>.|TRBJ2-5|TRBV4-3|.
TGCGCCAGCAGCCAAGAAGTGGGTGGGGGGGAGACCCAGTACTTC
CASSQEVGGGETQYF
>TRBD1|TRBJ1-2|TRBV28|.
TGTGCCAGCAGACCCGGGACAGGGTTCTATGGCTACACCTTC
CASRPGTGFYGYTF
>TRBD2|TRBJ2-1|TRBV4-1|.
TGCGCCAGCAGCCACCCCCCGGCGGGGGTCGCGTTCTTC
CASSHPPAGVAFF
>.|TRBJ1-1|TRBV27|once
TGTGCCAGCAGTTTAGGGGGACACCCGAGGAACACTGAAGCTTTCTTT
CASSLGGHPRNTEAFF
>.|TRBJ1-2|TRBV4-1|.
TGCGCCAGCAGCCCCTGGGCCGGGATCTATGGCTACACCTTC
CASSPWAGIYGYTF
>TRBD1|TRBJ2-7|TRBV7-2|.
TGTGCCAGCAGCACGACAGGGGCACTCTACGAGCAGTACTTC
CASSTTGALYEQYF
>.|TRBJ1-5|TRBV5-6|.
TGTGCCAGCAGCTTGCGAGCCAGAGGTTCCCCTCAGCCCCAGCATTTT
CASSLRARGSPQPQHF
>.|TRBJ1-4|TRBV27|.
TGTGCCAGCAGTCCGACACTTGCAACTAATGAAAAACTGTTTTTT
CASSPTLATNEKLFF
>TRBD1|TRBJ1-6|TRBV14|.
TGTGCCAGCAGAAAACAGGGGGCGCGTGGATATGCTTCACCCCTCCACTTT
CASRKQGARGYASPLHF
>.|TRBJ2-1|TRBV4-2|.
TGTGCCAGCAGCCAAGAAGAGGAGTACTCCTACAATGAGCAGTTCTTC
CASSQEEEYSYNEQFF
>.|TRBJ2-2|TRBV19|.
TGTGCCAGTAGTGCCGCAGGGGCGCGTACCGGGGAGCTGTTTTTT
CASSAAGARTGELFF
>TRBD1|TRBJ2-7|TRBV7-7|.
TGTGCCAGCAGCGATAAATTGGGACAGGTGGCGGACGAGCAGTACTTC
CASSDKLGQVADEQYF
>.|TRBJ1-1|TRBV30|.
TGTGCCTGGAGTGCCAGGGTTGGCACTGAAGCTTTCTTT
CAWSARVGTEAFF
>.|TRBJ2-3|TRBV7-2|.
TGTGCCAGCAGCCCGAGGGCCGGGGCAGATACGCAGTATTTT
CASSPRAGADTQYF
>TRBD2|TRBJ2-3|TRBV11-2|.
TGTGCCAGCAGCTTCAAACTAGCGGGAGGGACAGATACGCAGTATTTT
CASSFKLAGGTDTQYF
>.|TRBJ1-1|TRBV5-1|.
TGCGCCAGCACCCTAACGGGATATGGGAAGAACACTGAAGCTTTCTTT
CASTLTGYGKNTEAFF
>TRBD1|TRBJ2-5|TRBV15|once
TGTGCCACCAGCAGAGCCCAGGGGGCTTCGGTGACCCAGTACTTC
CATSRAQGASVTQYF
>.|TRBJ1-6|TRBV6-5|.
TGTGCCAGCAGTTCCCCTCCTAATTCACCCCTCCACTTT
CASSSPPNSPLHF
>TRBD1|TRBJ1-1|TRBV5-1|.
TGCGCCAGCAGCTCCGGACAGGGGGCCTTTGCTTTCTTT
CASSSGQGAFAFF
>.|TRBJ1-6|TRBV30|.
TGTGCCTGGAGTATAGGGGGAACTTCACCCCTCCACTTT
CAWSIGGTSPLHF
>TRBD1|TRBJ2-7|TRBV2|.
TGTGCCAGTGACCCGGGACAGGGGGCTTACGAGCAGTACTTC
CASDPGQGAYEQYF
>TRBD2|TRBJ2-6|TRBV7-2|.
TGTGCCAGCAGCTTAAATGCGCGGGGGATCTCTGGGGCCAACGTCCTGACTTTC
CASSLNARGISGANVLTF
>.|TRBJ1-6|TRBV6-5|.
TGTGCCAGCAGATCGTTCCCATCTACAGATTCACCCCTCCACTTT
CASRSFPSTDSPLHF
>.|TRBJ1-5|TRBV30|.
TGTGCCTGGACAAATCCGGGACTCCGAAGCAATCAGCCCCAGCATTTT
CAWTNPGLRSNQPQHF
>TRBD1|TRBJ2-1|TRBV7-8|.
TGTGCCAGCAGCTTCCGACAGGGTACCTACAATGAGCAGTTCTTC
CASSFRQGTYNEQFF
>TRBD2|TRBJ2-1|TRBV24-1|.
TGTGCCACCAGTGACCCGACTAGCGGGACTTACAATGAGCAGTTCTTC
CATSDPTSGTYNEQFF